This T cell receptor beta chain was documented in a study of blood T cells in healthy people across ages (dated by TCRdb to 2015 to 2017). About the investigation overall: In model experiments, template switching captured roughly one uniquely barcoded TCR beta cDNA molecule for every two T cells. To track age-related changes in TCR beta repertoire diversity, the study relied on deep sequencing normalized with unique cDNA molecular identifiers. The donors were divided into four age groups: young (average around 16 years), middle-aged (approximately 42), aged (roughly 66) and long-lived (roughly 88). The study analyzed two additional independent replicas of 1 million unique cDNA reads from the same blood draw for two donors, one aged 18 to 30 and one aged 80 or older. Summary of the overall study and its limitations: Observed TCR beta diversity per million T cells fell roughly linearly with age, and a significant reduction was already apparent by age roughly 40. Estimates of total diversity based on one million sequenced T cells were considered lower bounds and underestimates. Because the CMV infection status of the donors was unknown, age-related changes in expanded clonotypes may potentially have been confounded. A strong correlation was found between observed TCR beta diversity and the percentage of naive T cells measured by flow cytometry. Conclusive comparison of naive and antigen-experienced compartments was prevented by the profiling of bulk unsorted PBMCs. Compared with the aged group, the long-lived group had more naive CD4+ T cells, fewer expanded clones and increased TCR diversity, suggesting age selection.

Notes on this clonotype: Its antigen is currently not known. Base quality data are lacking; no much larger clone is found one base away.

Donors were a few dozen systemically healthy Caucasian individuals from Russia aged roughly 6 to 90 years. Each donor gave roughly 9.5 milliliters of peripheral blood, collected into EDTA-treated Vacutainer tubes. PBMCs were isolated by Ficoll-Paque density-gradient centrifugation, with at least 7 million obtained per sample. Trizol reagent was used to extract total RNA from PBMCs, with at least 5.5 micrograms per sample. The percentages of naive CD45RAhigh/CD27high T cells were determined by flow cytometry on a PBMC aliquot from every donor. Via the germline V gene, CDR1 is SGHVS and CDR2 FQNEAQ. Its CDR3 holds 16 amino acids, cysteine through phenylalanine. Only the CDR3 portion is preserved as DNA: 48 bases, with reading frame beginning at the first base. Relative to germline, V is missing 5 bases and J is missing 4 bases, with 12 bases of the junction outside any gene match. The method behind the library was 5' RACE. Sequencer: Illumina HiSeq 2500. A second roughly 7 to 11 cycle PCR used a sample-barcoded 5' primer and a J-beta primer mix. Each TCR beta cDNA molecule received a unique molecular identifier from a template-switch 5' adaptor carrying 12 random nucleotides. Each sample yielded at least 2.5 million CDR3-containing paired-end reads. First-strand cDNA synthesis was performed from all RNA using the Mint cDNA synthesis kit, with priming by a TRBC-specific oligonucleotide. After uracil-DNA glycosylase treatment, a first 18-cycle PCR used universal primers M1SS and BC2_uni_R on all cDNA. Under the source paper's analysis protocol: For normalization, 1 million high-quality reads were randomly selected from each sample, with every read carrying a distinct molecular identifier. Instead of being binned into consensus sequences, reads with shared molecular identifiers were discarded. CDR3 identification, clonotype clustering and error correction used MiTCR with a Q25 quality threshold and the strictest error-elimination algorithm. Lower-bound total TCR beta diversity was estimated with a nonparametric unseen species model using Euler transformation. TCRdb handled the public reads itself, with Q25 trimming in fastp and clone calling in MiXCR, and kept productive beta chains. When rows share a CDR3 protein, they turn into one entry using the most common DNA and genes. Here the V and J calls rest on TCRdb's processing, not on the authors' analysis. The sample table holds some 760,000 distinct CDR3 sequences, of which approximately 25% were seen once. Of the sample, more than 3% falls within the top ten clones.

The sample was also reused in another study, on T cells of mothers and their children. As noted in the second study: Donors were nine systemically healthy Caucasian individuals: three mothers and their six children. cDNA synthesis used all of the extracted RNA, with 1.5 ug of RNA in each 15 ul reaction. In the second PCR, the M1S primer introduced both the sample barcodes and 2-4 random nucleotides. Over 8 million TCR beta CDR3 reads were obtained for each mother, and millions of reads were obtained for each child. In both related and unrelated pairs, thymic selection shapes the output of TCR recombination in a similar way, with inherited differences having only a minor effect. Normalized repertoire overlap in related mother-child pairs was always slightly higher than in unrelated mother-child pairs, but the difference was never significant. No persistent microchimeric T cell clones were detected, at a sensitivity of 90 to 100 clones per million clonotypes. To look for features that set related mother-child pairs apart from unrelated individuals, the researchers ran deep NGS to compare the TCR beta repertoires of mothers and children. The mean age was around 42 +/- 4 years for the mothers and 11 +/- 4 years for the children. After adapter ligation was performed with NEBNext reagents, the libraries were sequenced on an Illumina HiSeq 2000 with 100+100 nt paired-end reads. To prevent cross-contamination, the mother and child libraries were prepared a month apart and were sequenced in separate runs. Between roughly 450,000 and 2,000,000 distinct TCR beta clonotypes were identified per donor. Naive TCR beta clonotypes were estimated from low-frequency clonotypes matched to each donor's FACS-determined naive share, without sorting.

The rearrangement joined TRBV7-8 to TRBJ1-2, with TRBD1 identical over 8 junction bases. The receptor's source is a boy aged 5-17 years in good health. Input material: blood. The CDR3 in this case is CASSPGQGNGGYGYTF. The DNA sequence is as follows: TGTGCCAGCAGCCCTGGACAGGGTAACGGAGGCTATGGCTACACCTTC.